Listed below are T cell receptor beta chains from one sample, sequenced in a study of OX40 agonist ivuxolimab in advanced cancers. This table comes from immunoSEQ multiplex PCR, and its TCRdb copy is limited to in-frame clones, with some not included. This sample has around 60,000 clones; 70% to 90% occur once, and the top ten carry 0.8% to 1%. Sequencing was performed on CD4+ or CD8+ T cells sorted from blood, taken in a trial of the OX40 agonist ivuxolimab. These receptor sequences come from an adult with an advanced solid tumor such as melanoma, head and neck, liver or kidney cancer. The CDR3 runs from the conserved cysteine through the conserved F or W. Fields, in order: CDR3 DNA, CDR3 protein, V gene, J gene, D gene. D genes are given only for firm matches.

CDR3 DNA: TGTGCCAGCAGCGCAGACTACCAAGAGACCCAGTACTTC
CDR3 protein: CASSADYQETQYF
V gene: TRBV5-5
J gene: TRBJ2-5
D gene: NA

CDR3 DNA: TGCGCCAGCAACGACCTCCAGGGCTCCTACGAGCAGTACTTC
CDR3 protein: CASNDLQGSYEQYF
V gene: TRBV10-2
J gene: TRBJ2-7
D gene: NA

CDR3 DNA: TGTGCCAGCAGTTACTCGGTAGGGAACGAGCAGTACTTC
CDR3 protein: CASSYSVGNEQYF
V gene: TRBV6-6
J gene: TRBJ2-7
D gene: NA

CDR3 DNA: TGCAGTGTTCACAGGAACACTGAAGCTTTCTTT
CDR3 protein: CSVHRNTEAFF
V gene: TRBV20-1
J gene: TRBJ1-1
D gene: NA

CDR3 DNA: TGTGCCAGTAGTTCCCGCCTGGGCCTATCTGGAAACACCATATATTTT
CDR3 protein: CASSSRLGLSGNTIYF
V gene: TRBV19
J gene: TRBJ1-3
D gene: NA

CDR3 DNA: TGTGCCAGCAGTCCGACGGCCCGGGACACCGGGGAGCTGTTTTTT
CDR3 protein: CASSPTARDTGELFF
V gene: TRBV5-4
J gene: TRBJ2-2
D gene: NA

CDR3 DNA: TGTGCCAGCAGTTCAAACCCAGGGTCTGGTGAAAAACTGTTTTTT
CDR3 protein: CASSSNPGSGEKLFF
V gene: TRBV7-9
J gene: TRBJ1-4
D gene: NA

CDR3 DNA: TGTGCCAGCAGCTGGGACAGGGTCCCCTACGAGCAGTACTTC
CDR3 protein: CASSWDRVPYEQYF
V gene: TRBV5-4
J gene: TRBJ2-7
D gene: TRBD1

CDR3 DNA: TGTGCCAGCAGCTTATTGGACAGGGGGAATGGCTACACCTTC
CDR3 protein: CASSLLDRGNGYTF
V gene: TRBV11-2
J gene: TRBJ1-2
D gene: TRBD1

CDR3 DNA: TGTGCCACCAGCAGCAAGACAATCCATATTTTATCGGGCAATCAGCCCCAGCATTTT
CDR3 protein: CATSSKTIHILSGNQPQHF
V gene: TRBV15
J gene: TRBJ1-5
D gene: NA

CDR3 DNA: TGCGCCAGCAGCTTGGCCGGAGACGAGCAGTACTTC
CDR3 protein: CASSLAGDEQYF
V gene: TRBV5-1
J gene: TRBJ2-7
D gene: NA